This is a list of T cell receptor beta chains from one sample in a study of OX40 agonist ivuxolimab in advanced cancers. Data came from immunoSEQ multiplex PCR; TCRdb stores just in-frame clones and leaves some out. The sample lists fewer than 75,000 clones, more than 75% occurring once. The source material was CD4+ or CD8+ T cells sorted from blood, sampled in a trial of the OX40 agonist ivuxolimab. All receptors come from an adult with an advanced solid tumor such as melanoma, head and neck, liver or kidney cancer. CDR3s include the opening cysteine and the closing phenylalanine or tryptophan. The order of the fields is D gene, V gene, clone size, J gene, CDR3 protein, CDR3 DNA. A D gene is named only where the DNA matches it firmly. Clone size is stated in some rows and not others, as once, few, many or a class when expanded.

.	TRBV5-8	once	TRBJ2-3	CASSSDEVDGDTQYF	TGTGCCAGCAGTTCCGACGAGGTAGACGGGGATACGCAGTATTTT
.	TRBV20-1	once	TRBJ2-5	CSVEGGETQYF	TGCAGTGTGGAGGGGGGAGAGACCCAGTACTTC
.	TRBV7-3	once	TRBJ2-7	CASSLGAEYEQYF	TGTGCCAGCAGCTTAGGAGCAGAATACGAGCAGTACTTC
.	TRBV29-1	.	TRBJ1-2	CSVDRDTPPYGYTF	TGCAGCGTTGATCGGGACACCCCTCCCTATGGCTACACCTTC
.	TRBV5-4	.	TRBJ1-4	CASSLTGGSEKLFF	TGTGCCAGCAGTTTGACGGGAGGTAGTGAAAAACTGTTTTTT
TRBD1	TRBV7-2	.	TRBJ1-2	CASSPNRGSGYTF	TGTGCCAGCAGCCCGAACAGGGGGTCTGGCTACACCTTC
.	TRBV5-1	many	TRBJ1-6	CASSLVGGEDSPLHF	TGCGCCAGCAGCTTGGTGGGGGGTGAAGATTCACCCCTCCACTTT
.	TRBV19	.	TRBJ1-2	CASSISLAGDLYGYTF	TGTGCCAGTAGTATTTCCCTGGCAGGGGACCTCTATGGCTACACCTTC
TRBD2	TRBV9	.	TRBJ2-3	CASSPKREGSTDTQYF	TGTGCCAGCAGCCCCAAGCGGGAGGGAAGCACAGATACGCAGTATTTT
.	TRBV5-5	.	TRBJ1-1	CASSLAAAMNTEAFF	TGTGCCAGCAGCTTGGCCGCGGCAATGAACACTGAAGCTTTCTTT
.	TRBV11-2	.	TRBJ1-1	CASSLAQYTEAFF	TGTGCCAGCAGCTTAGCCCAGTACACTGAAGCTTTCTTT
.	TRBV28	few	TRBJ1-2	CASRYSGSGLNYGYTF	TGTGCCAGCAGATATTCGGGCTCGGGGCTTAACTATGGCTACACCTTC
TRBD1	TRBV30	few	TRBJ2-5	CALAGTGNQETQYF	TGTGCCTTGGCCGGGACAGGGAACCAAGAGACCCAGTACTTC
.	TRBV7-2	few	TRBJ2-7	CASSSSRSYEQYF	TGTGCCAGCAGTTCCTCCCGGTCCTACGAGCAGTACTTC
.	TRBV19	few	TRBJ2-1	CASSIGRGRNNEQFF	TGTGCCAGTAGTATAGGGCGGGGGCGCAACAATGAGCAGTTCTTC
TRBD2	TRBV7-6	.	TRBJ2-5	CASSLRAGVETQYF	TGTGCCAGCAGCCTTCGGGCGGGAGTGGAGACCCAGTACTTC
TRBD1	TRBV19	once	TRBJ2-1	CASTRVTGGSYNEQFF	TGTGCCAGTACCCGGGTGACAGGGGGCTCCTACAATGAGCAGTTCTTC
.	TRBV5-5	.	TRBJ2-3	CASSLEGGRSTDTQYF	TGTGCCAGCAGCTTGGAAGGGGGTCGTAGCACAGATACGCAGTATTTT
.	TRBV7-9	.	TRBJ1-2	CASSDEGSGDYGYTF	TGTGCCAGCAGTGATGAGGGGTCGGGAGACTATGGCTACACCTTC
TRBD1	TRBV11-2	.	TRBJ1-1	CASSSGQGAHRGYSEAFF	TGTGCCAGCAGCTCAGGACAGGGGGCGCATAGAGGGTACTCTGAAGCTTTCTTT